Listed below are T cell receptor beta chains from one sample, sequenced in a study of shared clonotypes between healthy human individuals. Measured with immunoSEQ multiplex PCR; TCRdb has only the in-frame clones, and not every one. This sample carries over 400,000 clones, more than 75% of them seen once, and the ten largest clones take 12%. The sequenced material came from PBMCs. Receptors were obtained from a middle-aged woman in good health. Some clones in this sample may be carry-over from other donors' samples. Each CDR3 is given without its conserved first and last residue. For some rows the clone size is stated as once, few or many, or as a class when expanded; others skip it.

V	size	length	J	CDR3
TRBV18	.	12	TRBJ2-2	ATHRDFNTGELF
TRBV29-1	once	12	TRBJ2-3	SVGWTGFADTQY
TRBV7-3	.	13	TRBJ2-1	ASSSGLAGADEQF
TRBV10-3	.	9	TRBJ2-7	ATTTTSEQY
TRBV11-2	.	13	TRBJ2-2	ASSLSYAAGGELF
TRBV30	.	11	TRBJ1-2	AWSTGTAYGHT
TRBV5-4	.	11	TRBJ2-4	ASSSDRQGIQY
TRBV19	.	12	TRBJ2-2	ASSITKDSFELF
TRBV4-2	.	14	TRBJ2-7	ASSPRAGDSSYEQY
TRBV7-9	.	16	TRBJ2-1	ASSLGFGTSGPYNEQF
TRBV7-9	.	13	TRBJ1-6	ASSKTGGGDSPLH
TRBV18	.	14	TRBJ2-3	ASSQQTGDWTDTQY
TRBV7-9	.	14	TRBJ2-1	ASSLDRTSGRNEQF
TRBV27	.	14	TRBJ2-1	ASSLSSQTSYNEQF
TRBV21-1	.	16	TRBJ2-3	ASSSDRGRESGTDTQY
TRBV14	.	13	TRBJ2-3	ASSHSRRGEDTQY
TRBV7-3	.	12	TRBJ1-6	ASSSTPRDSPLH
TRBV7-9	.	14	TRBJ2-3	ASSPGTGGLADTQY
TRBV7-3	.	11	TRBJ2-1	ASSLDRYNEQF
TRBV4-2	.	16	TRBJ2-6	ASSQVGGRSSGANVLT
TRBV19	.	12	TRBJ2-7	ASSMTLSSYEQY
TRBV4-2	.	14	TRBJ2-7	ASSLEEGASRYEQY
TRBV5-1	.	15	TRBJ2-2	ASSLQLAGGPAGELF
TRBV2	.	12	TRBJ1-1	ASSEAVGNTEAF
TRBV11-3	.	13	TRBJ2-1	ASSPTSGLYNEQF
TRBV18	.	11	TRBJ1-1	ASSPFENTEAF
TRBV11-2	.	13	TRBJ2-5	ASREDWAGQETQY
TRBV30	.	9	TRBJ1-1	AWVGPIEAF
TRBV28	.	13	TRBJ1-3	ASSSGTGTGNTIY
TRBV25-1	.	11	TRBJ1-1	ASSDRVNTEAF
TRBV5-4	.	10	TRBJ2-5	ASSLLRETQY
TRBV5-1	.	13	TRBJ2-3	ASSLDTASTDTQY
TRBV28	once	14	TRBJ2-1	ASSLLGAVPYNEQF
TRBV18	.	11	TRBJ2-5	ASSPGERETQY
TRBV28	.	11	TRBJ2-7	ASRPQGTYEQY
TRBV6-5	few	12	TRBJ1-1	ASSYSRVYTEAF
TRBV5-1	.	12	TRBJ2-5	ASSPGGAEEAQY
TRBV11-2	.	12	TRBJ1-2	ASSGSGTHYGYT
TRBV5-1	.	11	TRBJ2-5	ARVPTRGETQY
TRBV15	.	11	TRBJ2-3	ATSVNRADTQY
TRBV4-2	.	14	TRBJ2-7	ASSRPGGQGAREQY
TRBV27	few	13	TRBJ2-7	ASSCPARRVYEQY
TRBV7-8	once	10	TRBJ2-3	ASSLGTDTQY
TRBV7-7	.	13	TRBJ2-2	ASSLAGDGTGELF
TRBV4-2	.	14	TRBJ2-1	ASSQDPGRVYNEQF
TRBV30	.	11	TRBJ2-1	AWSVGPYNEQF
TRBV14	once	10	TRBJ1-2	ASSQAGYGYT
TRBV19	few	13	TRBJ2-1	ATNYHRGDRNEQF
TRBV29-1	.	12	.	SVEDSPGQNEQY
TRBV28	.	12	TRBJ1-5	ASSLGQSNQPQH
TRBV14	few	13	TRBJ2-3	ASSQGRAFTDTQY
TRBV27	.	12	TRBJ2-2	ASSLNRVTGELF
TRBV20-1	.	9	TRBJ1-1	IGRGNTEAL
TRBV9	.	12	TRBJ2-7	ASSVVGSSYEQY
TRBV15	.	12	TRBJ2-1	ATSLGEASNEQF